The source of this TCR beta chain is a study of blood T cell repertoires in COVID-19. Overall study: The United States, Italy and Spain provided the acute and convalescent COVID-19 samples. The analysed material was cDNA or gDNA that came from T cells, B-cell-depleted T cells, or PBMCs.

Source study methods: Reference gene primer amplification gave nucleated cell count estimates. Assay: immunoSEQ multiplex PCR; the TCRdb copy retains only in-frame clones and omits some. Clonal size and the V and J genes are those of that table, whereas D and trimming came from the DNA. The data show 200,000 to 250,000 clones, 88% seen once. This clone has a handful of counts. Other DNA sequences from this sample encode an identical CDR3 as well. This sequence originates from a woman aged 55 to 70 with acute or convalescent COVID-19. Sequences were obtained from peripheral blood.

CDR3 sequence reads: CASSLAGGNQPQHF. Written as DNA, the CDR3 is TGTGCCAGCAGCTTAGCAGGGGGCAATCAGCCCCAGCATTTT. V and J are TRBV7-2 and TRBJ1-5; tentatively, D is TRBD1 (5 bases). Trimming removed 0 bases from V and 2 bases from J, with 5 bases in between. The CDR3 totals 14 residues. From germline, CDR1 is SGHTA and CDR2 FQGNSA. The entire variable domain, with the rest obtained from reference TRBV7-2 and TRBJ1-5, is as follows: GAGVSQSPSNKVTEKGKDVELRCDPISGHTALYWYRQSLGQGLEFLIYFQGNSAPDKSGLPSDRFSAERTGGSVSTLTIQRTQQEDSAVYLCASSLAGGNQPQHFGDGTRLSIL.